This T cell receptor beta chain comes out of a study of blood T cells in healthy people across ages (dated by TCRdb to between 2014 and 2017). At the level of the whole study: Template switching captured roughly one uniquely barcoded TCR beta cDNA molecule per two T cells in model experiments. Using deep sequencing normalized with unique cDNA molecular identifiers, the study measured how TCR beta repertoire diversity changes with age. The donors were split into four age groups: young (average about 16 years), middle-aged (39), aged (over 55) and long-lived (approximately 80). To avoid experimental bias, donors of different ages were distributed randomly across sequencing lanes. The study analyzed two additional independent replicas of 1 million unique cDNA reads from the same blood draw for two donors, one aged 18 to 29 and one aged 80 or older.

The paper as a whole reports these results and caveats: As age increased, observed TCR beta diversity per million T cells dropped in a roughly linear way, and a significant reduction was already evident by age about 40. The long-lived group showed more naive CD4+ T cells, fewer expanded clones and increased TCR diversity than the aged group, suggesting age selection. Since profiling was done on bulk unsorted PBMCs, naive and antigen-experienced compartments could not be conclusively compared. The CMV infection status of donors was not known, potentially confounding age-related changes in expanded clonotypes. A strong correlation was found between observed TCR beta diversity and the percentage of naive T cells measured by flow cytometry. Total diversity estimates from one million sequenced T cells were considered lower bounds and underestimates.

From the germline V gene (reference sequence), CDR1 is LNHNV and CDR2 is YYDKDF. Trimming takes 6 bases from V and 5 bases from J, and the germline ends sit 14 bases apart. Measured from the cysteine to the phenylalanine, the CDR3 is 14 residues long. Of the read, only the CDR3 DNA is kept; its 42 bases are in frame from base 1. For this clonotype: What this receptor recognizes is not known. The input lacks base qualities; no much larger clone sits a single base away.

The donors were roughly 40 Caucasian individuals from Russia, aged 6 to 90 years, who were systemically healthy. Each donor gave approximately 9.3 milliliters of peripheral blood, collected into EDTA-treated Vacutainer tubes. Ficoll-Paque density-gradient centrifugation was used to isolate PBMCs, with at least 6.5 million obtained per sample. Total RNA was extracted from PBMCs with Trizol reagent, with at least 5.5 micrograms obtained per sample. The percentages of naive CD45RAhigh/CD27high T cells were determined by flow cytometry on a PBMC aliquot from every donor. To prepare the library, 5' RACE was applied. The reads were generated on an Illumina HiSeq 2500. A second roughly 6 to 12 cycle PCR used a sample-barcoded 5' primer and a J-beta primer mix. A template-switch 5' adaptor carrying 12 random nucleotides introduced a unique molecular identifier onto each TCR beta cDNA molecule. At least 2.5 million CDR3-containing paired-end reads were obtained from each sample. All of the RNA was converted into first-strand cDNA using the Mint cDNA synthesis kit, with a TRBC-specific oligonucleotide serving as the primer. Following uracil-DNA glycosylase treatment, all cDNA underwent a first 18-cycle PCR with the universal primers M1SS and BC2_uni_R. On the study's bioinformatics: For normalization, 1 million high-quality reads were randomly selected from each sample, with every read carrying a distinct molecular identifier. Instead of being binned into consensus sequences, reads with shared molecular identifiers were discarded. MiTCR, set to a Q25 quality threshold and the strictest error-elimination algorithm, was used for CDR3 identification, clonotype clustering and error correction. A nonparametric unseen species model using Euler transformation provided a lower-bound estimate of total TCR beta diversity. TCRdb redid the processing of the public reads, applying fastp at Q25 and MiXCR, and retained in-frame beta chains. CDR3 protein duplicates are merged, each entry listing the most common genes and DNA. What appears here as the V and J calls and clone size reflects TCRdb's work, not the paper's. Counted in this sample were hundreds of thousands of distinct CDR3 sequences; 40% to 50% of them appeared once. The ten largest clonotypes hold 20% to 25% of the sample.

This sequence was found in a man aged 80 or over in good health. Recombination connected TRBV15 to TRBJ2-1; the D gene lacks a confident call. Material for sequencing was blood. The CDR3 loop reads CATRVGLYNNEQFF. The DNA sequence follows: TGTGCCACCAGGGTGGGTCTCTACAACAATGAGCAGTTCTTC.